The 6 T cell receptor beta chains in this list originate from one sample, sequenced in a study of blood T cell repertoires in COVID-19. The data were produced by immunoSEQ multiplex PCR, yet TCRdb's version contains in-frame clones alone and is incomplete. This sample has approximately 68,000 clones, with roughly 85% found just once. Sequenced sample: peripheral blood. These receptors were taken from an elderly woman with active or convalescent COVID-19.

This clone was recorded at least ten times. V is TRBV6-1 and J is TRBJ1-5; 10 bases agree with TRBD1. The V and J ends lost 2 bases and 7 bases, in that order; junction bases with no gene match: 5. The length of the CDR3 is 15 residues. Germline CDR1 MNHNS, CDR2 SASEGT. CDR3 protein: CASSERDRGRQPQHF. CDR3 nucleotide sequence: TGTGCCAGCAGTGAAAGGGACAGGGGTAGGCAGCCCCAGCATTTT.

The chain carries TRBV5-1 and TRBJ1-2; tentatively, D is TRBD1 (5 bases). Trimming took 1 base from V and 4 from J, leaving 5 bases between them. Looked up from germline, CDR1 is SGHRS and CDR2 is YFSETQ. This CDR3 has 12 amino acids. The chain's CDR3 is CASSLQGYGYTF. The DNA of the CDR3 is TGCGCCAGCAGCTTGCAGGGCTATGGCTACACCTTC.

The chain couples TRBV5-1 to TRBJ1-2, with D uncertain. V was cut by 0 bases and J by 1 base, with 10 bases left in between. Per the germline V gene, CDR1 is SGHRS and CDR2 is YFSETQ. CDR3 size: 15 residues. The CDR3 loop reads CASSLGATFNYGYTF. The CDR3 bases are TGCGCCAGCAGCTTGGGGGCCACTTTTAACTATGGCTACACCTTC.

The rearrangement links TRBV28 to TRBJ2-2, with 7 bases aligning to TRBD1. The germline V gene encodes CDR1 MDHEN and CDR2 SYDVKM. With 7 bases clipped from V and 4 bases from J, the junction kept 15 bases outside the gene matches. This CDR3 is 17 amino acids long. CDR3 in amino acids: CASTRGPQGQTTGELFF. The CDR3 bases are TGTGCCAGCACGAGGGGGCCGCAGGGACAGACCACCGGGGAGCTGTTTTTT.

J is TRBJ2-5 and V is TRBV7-2; 9 positions match TRBD1. The CDR3 spans 14 residues. J lost 4 bases, V lost 5 bases, and 5 bases had no gene match. The germline V gene encodes CDR1 SGHTA and CDR2 FQGNSA. CDR3 in DNA: TGTGCCAGCAGCGGGACAGGGTTTCGAGAGACCCAGTACTTC. Amino acids: CASSGTGFRETQYF. The complete variable domain, with remaining parts taken from reference TRBV7-2 and TRBJ2-5, reads GAGVSQSPSNKVTEKGKDVELRCDPISGHTALYWYRQSLGQGLEFLIYFQGNSAPDKSGLPSDRFSAERTGGSVSTLTIQRTQQEDSAVYLCASSGTGFRETQYFGPGTRLLVL.

The chain is built from TRBV4-2 and TRBJ2-1; 8 nucleotides match TRBD1. This CDR3 contains 19 residues. The J segment lost 0 bases and the V segment lost 4 bases, leaving 14 bases of the junction unmatched. Per germline, CDR1 LGHNA and CDR2 YNFKEQ. As DNA, the CDR3 is TGTGCCAGCAGCCTTCTCCCCGGGACAGGTACGAGCTCCTACAATGAGCAGTTCTTC. Translating gives CASSLLPGTGTSSYNEQFF.